This entry features one T cell receptor (beta chain) sequence. Its target is not known. This sample is drawn from a study of radiation and T cells in renal cell carcinoma. Generated by immunoSEQ multiplex PCR, the TCRdb table keeps only in-frame clones and is missing some. The repertoire holds 15,000 to 17,000 clones, about three fifths seen once, with approximately 11% in the top ten. Germline CDR1 is MNHNY and CDR2 is SVGAGI (reference sequence). This CDR3 is 16 amino acids long. J was trimmed by 4 bases and V by 5 bases; bases with no gene match: 7. Documented treatment: treatment-naive control, cytoreductive nephrectomy. Study-level points and caveats: Compared with controls, irradiated tumors showed greater TCR clonality. Irradiated tumors held more dominant CDR3 motifs than control tumors.

The material was tumor tissue, obtained from a patient whose treatment was nephrectomy without radiotherapy. The gene calls are TRBV6-6 and TRBJ2-5, with 13 bases lining up with TRBD2. This sequence was found in a man aged 50 or older with renal cell carcinoma. Written as DNA, the CDR3 is TGTGCCAGCAGTCGGACTAGCGGGAGTTACCGAGAGACCCAGTACTTC. As protein: CASSRTSGSYRETQYF.